Listed here is a single T cell receptor (beta chain). Its specific antigen is unknown. Nothing much larger sits one base from this clone, and base qualities are not available. The data stem from a study of T cell responses to AZD1222 COVID-19 vaccine (dated by TCRdb to the early 2020s). Regarding the complete study: AZD1222 recipients whose second dose came at about 4 weeks and those whose second dose came at about 12 weeks were combined into one group, since spike-specific TCR depth and breadth did not differ between the two schedules. A total of 230 to 250 trial participants underwent TCR sequencing, of whom about 200 had received two doses of AZD1222 and approximately 26 had received two doses of the MenACWY control vaccine. Trial participants were enrolled by age into subgroups of 18-55, 56-69 and 70-plus years, and around 150, 28 and 57 TCR-sequenced participants, respectively, were included in these subgroups.

The full study reports these points: Only a handful of AZD1222 recipients were SARS-CoV-2 seropositive at baseline, limiting conclusions about previously exposed vaccinees. Because no samples from the day 14 peak response were available, repertoires could be characterized only after the peak T cell response. Participants were mostly white British, with more females than males. The authors suggested clonal diversity may have been underestimated. A significant rise in spike-specific TCR breadth and depth was observed after two AZD1222 doses relative to day 0 and relative to MenACWY recipients. Reportedly, close to half of the unique spike-specific TCRs recognized epitopes lying outside the regions that are mutated in the B.1.351 and B.1.1.7 variants. CD4 TCRs associated with the vaccine covered the entire spike protein, and the dominant responses were in regions 160-218 and 743-854. The 56-69-year group was small, and its depth increase did not reach significance, likely because of low power.

Here V drops 7 bases and J drops 5 bases, and the junction holds 9 bases not matched to any gene. The CDR3 starts with the cysteine, ends with the phenylalanine, and has 13 residues. Only the CDR3 DNA stays, 39 bases, in frame from base 1. CDR1 and CDR2, looked up from the germline V gene (reference sequence), are GTSNPN and SVGIG. The CDR3 regions of human TCRbeta chains were analyzed by immunosequencing. From the authors' description of their analysis: TCRs in the repertoires were matched against a reference library of SARS-CoV-2-specific TCRs that had been generated with the MIRA antigen-specificity platform. Breadth was defined as the fraction of unique TCRs that were SARS-CoV-2-associated, and depth was defined as the fraction of total T cells that were SARS-CoV-2-associated. Using the MIRA data, each spike-specific TCR was assigned both to the spike region to which the TCR was reactive and to a CD4 or CD8 class. Log10-transformed breadth and depth values were compared by one-way ANOVA with Sidak's multiple comparisons tests. TCRdb provides this immuneACCESS table in a form limited to in-frame rearrangements. Some clones are lacking; in checked studies, under half of them reflect an unresolved V gene, and why the rest are absent is not known. The DNA gave D and trimming, while V, J and clone size come from that table. Within this sample are 86,000 or so clones, with more than 70% of them counted one time only. The ten largest make up over 2% of the sample.

Reading the label with the study, this specimen's time point is: baseline before first vaccination. The vaccinee samples were drawn from two UK trials, COV001 and COV002, one of which was a single-blind randomized controlled phase 2/3 trial testing AZD1222 (ChAdOx1 nCoV-19) in healthy adults. For TCRbeta chain sequencing, PBMC samples were collected from trial participants at day 0 and at day 28 after the second dose. Rearrangement joined TRBV30 to TRBJ1-2; TRBD1 agrees with 8 junctional bases. The origin of this receptor is an adult in good health. Sequenced here: peripheral blood, sampled on day 0 of AZD1222 vaccination. The nucleotide sequence is TGTGCCTCCAACAGGGGGTCCAGATATGGCTACACCTTC. It codes for CASNRGSRYGYTF.